Included here is one T cell receptor (beta chain) sequence, with context. The antigen is not known. TCRdb processed the 5' RACE reads anew with MiXCR; each CDR3 protein has one entry. In the table there are about 390,000 distinct CDR3 sequences, about a fifth of which are singletons. This sample was included in a study of CD8 T cells in ankylosing spondylitis. The CDR3 has 16 amino acids. The V gene's germline CDR1 is SGHDN and CDR2 FVKESK. The V gene end was trimmed by 4 bases and the J gene end by 7 bases; junction bases not matched to a gene: 11. Broader study findings: Ankylosing spondylitis blood appeared to carry a characteristic TCR beta motif of fewer than 10 highly homologous variants.

V and J are TRBV14 and TRBJ2-1; 9 bases match TRBD2. The sequenced sample consisted of blood, either unsorted or a sorted T cell fraction (not recorded which). This receptor was obtained from a male donor with ankylosing spondylitis. The CDR3 DNA reads TGTGCCAGCAGCCGCCAATTAGCGGGAGCCTCGAATGAGCAGTTCTTC. Its translation: CASSRQLAGASNEQFF. Complete variable domain (other parts from reference TRBV14 and TRBJ2-1): EAGVTQFPSHSVIEKGQTVTLRCDPISGHDNLYWYRRVMGKEIKFLLHFVKESKQDESGMPNNRFLAERTGGTYSTLKVQPAELEDSGVYFCASSRQLAGASNEQFFGPGTRLTVL.